These T cell receptor beta chains were read from a single sample in a study of blood T cell repertoires in COVID-19. Using immunoSEQ multiplex PCR, the repertoire was profiled, and TCRdb retains in-frame clones only, with some absent. The data hold 120,000 or so clones, with roughly three quarters observed a single time. Specimen: peripheral blood. All receptors derive from a human donor in a cohort sampled during active COVID-19. The CDR3 runs from the conserved cysteine through the conserved F or W. The D gene is left open where the match is weak. Some rows have no size entry. The others give once, few or many, or a class for an expanded clone.

J,length,V,size,D,DNA,CDR3
TRBJ2-1,15,TRBV6-1,-,TRBD2,TGTGCCAGCAGTGACACTAGCGGATCCTACAATGAGCAGTTCTTC,CASSDTSGSYNEQFF
TRBJ1-1,12,TRBV24-1,-,-,TGTGCCACCAGTGAGGGGGCGACTGAAGCTTTCTTT,CATSEGATEAFF
TRBJ1-4,12,TRBV30,-,-,TGTGCCTGGAGCAGGGGTTTGGAAAAACTGTTTTTT,CAWSRGLEKLFF
TRBJ1-1,13,TRBV9,-,-,TGTGCCAGCAGCGTAGCGGTGAACACTGAAGCTTTCTTT,CASSVAVNTEAFF
TRBJ1-1,15,TRBV11-3,-,-,TGTGCCAGCAGCCAGTACCTAGGATCTGACACTGAAGCTTTCTTT,CASSQYLGSDTEAFF
TRBJ2-7,13,TRBV10-2,-,TRBD1,TGCGCCAGCAGTAAGGGACAGTTGAACGAGCAGTACTTC,CASSKGQLNEQYF
TRBJ2-2,18,TRBV7-9,-,-,TGTGCCAGCAGCTTAGATACGGGGACAATTTCGAACACCGGGGAGCTGTTTTTT,CASSLDTGTISNTGELFF
TRBJ1-2,12,TRBV7-9,-,TRBD1,TGTGCCAGCAGCCCGACAGGGCAAGGCTACACCTTC,CASSPTGQGYTF
TRBJ2-1,14,TRBV6-5,-,TRBD1,TGTGCCAGCAGTTACTCGGGACAGTTCAATGAGCAGTTCTTC,CASSYSGQFNEQFF
TRBJ2-7,16,TRBV11-3,-,-,TGTGCCAGCAGCTTAGATCCTTCTAGGTCACCCTACGAGCAGTACTTC,CASSLDPSRSPYEQYF
TRBJ2-7,14,TRBV7-2,-,TRBD2,TGTGCCAGCAGCTTCGGGAGGGATTCCTACGAGCAGTACTTC,CASSFGRDSYEQYF
TRBJ2-7,15,TRBV28,many,-,TGTGCCAGCAGTTTAGATGGGGGCGTCAGCGACGAGCAGTACTTC,CASSLDGGVSDEQYF
TRBJ1-1,12,TRBV13,-,-,TGTGCCAGCAGCTTAGAGGGGGCTGAAGCTTTCTTT,CASSLEGAEAFF
TRBJ1-5,17,TRBV7-9,few,TRBD1,TGTGCCAGCAGCTTAGAGGCAGGGGGCGTCGGCAATCAGCCCCAGCATTTT,CASSLEAGGVGNQPQHF
TRBJ2-7,13,TRBV11-3,once,TRBD1,TGTGCCAGCAGCTTAGAACAGGGGTACGAGCAGTACTTC,CASSLEQGYEQYF
TRBJ2-7,18,TRBV19,-,-,TGTGCCAGTAGTATAAGAAGGGGCTCAACTACTCAGCCCTACGAGCAGTACTTT,CASSIRRGSTTQPYEQYF
TRBJ2-3,14,TRBV6-5,few,-,TGTGCCAGCAGACTCGGAGATCCCACAGATACGCAGTATTTT,CASRLGDPTDTQYF
TRBJ2-7,12,TRBV9,-,TRBD1,TGTGCCAGCGGGGGGACAGGGCTGGAGCAGTACTTC,CASGGTGLEQYF
TRBJ1-2,15,TRBV7-9,-,-,TGTGCCAGCAGCTTATCAAGAGCAGGGCTCTATGGCTACACCTTC,CASSLSRAGLYGYTF
TRBJ1-1,13,TRBV11-3,-,TRBD1,TGTGCCAGCACCTCCAGGGGGCGAACTGAAGCTTTCTTT,CASTSRGRTEAFF
TRBJ2-7,16,TRBV7-3,-,TRBD1,TGTGCCAGCAGCTTAGAAGCCGGGACAGGGATCGACGAGCAGTACTTC,CASSLEAGTGIDEQYF
TRBJ2-7,14,TRBV2,-,-,TGTGCCAGCACCACAGGGTCAGGAGCCTACGAGCAGTACTTC,CASTTGSGAYEQYF
TRBJ2-2,17,TRBV10-3,-,TRBD2,TGTGCCATCAGTGAGTTCGAGCGGGGGTCCCCGGCCGGGGAGCTGTTTTTT,CAISEFERGSPAGELFF
TRBJ1-3,16,TRBV5-5,-,TRBD1,TGTGCCAGCAGCCCGGGGACAGACTTTGGTGGAAACACCATATATTTT,CASSPGTDFGGNTIYF
TRBJ1-2,14,TRBV2,-,TRBD1,TGTGCCAGCAAGAGGGACAGGGAGGTCTATGGCTACACCTTC,CASKRDREVYGYTF
TRBJ2-7,14,TRBV27,-,-,TGTGCCAGCAGTTCATCGACATCTTCCTACGAGCAGTACTTC,CASSSSTSSYEQYF
TRBJ1-1,16,TRBV6-5,-,-,TGTGCCAGCAGTTCTCCGGGACTCTTTAGGGACGGTGAAGCTTTCTTT,CASSSPGLFRDGEAFF
TRBJ1-2,13,TRBV29-1,few,TRBD1,TGCAGCGTTCAGGGACAGGGAGTCTATGGCTACACCTTC,CSVQGQGVYGYTF
TRBJ2-1,16,TRBV28,-,TRBD1,TGTGCCAGCAGGCCCCCCGGGACAGGGGCGAACAATGAGCAGTTCTTC,CASRPPGTGANNEQFF
TRBJ1-4,12,TRBV29-1,-,-,TGCAGCGTTGTAGGGGTTGACGAAAAACTGTTTTTT,CSVVGVDEKLFF
TRBJ2-2,16,TRBV9,-,TRBD2,TGTGCCAGCAGCGTAGGACGGGACGGGGGGGCCGGGGAGCTGTTTTTT,CASSVGRDGGAGELFF
TRBJ1-2,11,TRBV10-2,few,-,TGCGCCAGCGACGGTCCGGGTGGCTACACCTTC,CASDGPGGYTF
TRBJ1-6,14,TRBV14,-,TRBD1,TGTGCCAGCAGCCAGGGACAGGGTAGATCACCCCTCCACTTT,CASSQGQGRSPLHF
TRBJ1-1,13,TRBV6-5,-,TRBD1,TGTGCCAGCACCAGGGACAGGGCTGCTGAAGCTTTCTTT,CASTRDRAAEAFF
TRBJ2-7,17,TRBV11-3,-,-,TGTGCCAGCAGCTTAACCGGGTGGCAGGGGAGCTCCTACGAGCAGTACTTC,CASSLTGWQGSSYEQYF
TRBJ2-7,16,TRBV29-1,-,-,TGCAGCGTTGAAGCCGCGGGGGCGTCCATAGGGAACGAGCAGTACTTC,CSVEAAGASIGNEQYF